The 16 T cell receptor beta chains below all came from one sample that was sequenced in a study of preoperative IRX-2 immunotherapy in early breast cancer. The treatment was: preoperative locoregional IRX-2 cytokine immunotherapy. TCRdb's table, derived via immunoSEQ multiplex PCR, lists solely in-frame clones and lacks some. The data hold about 98,000 clones, with 70% to 90% observed a single time. The specimen comprised tumor tissue, sampled after IRX-2 immunotherapy. All receptors come from a human donor with breast cancer.

The chain carries TRBV28 and TRBJ2-1; no clear D. This CDR3 spans 12 amino acids. Trimming took 9 bases from V and 2 from J, leaving 8 bases between them. Germline V gene lookup returns CDR1 MDHEN and CDR2 SYDVKM. The CDR3 region has the DNA TGTGCCAGTAGACTGCCCTACAATGAGCAGTTCTTC. As protein: CASRLPYNEQFF.

The V call is TRBV19, the J call TRBJ1-5; no firm D call. Trimming shortened V by 4 bases and J by 1 base, and 2 bases separated the two germline ends. Germline V gives CDR1 LNHDA, CDR2 SQIVND (reference sequence). The CDR3 runs to 12 residues. DNA of the CDR3: TGTGCCAGTAGTAACAGCAATCAGCCCCAGCATTTT. Protein product: CASSNSNQPQHF.

The J gene is TRBJ1-2, the V gene TRBV7-6; D possibly corresponds to TRBD1 (5 bases). Trimming pared 5 bases from V and 6 bases from J, leaving 19 bases between. CDR3 length: 15 residues. The V gene's germline CDR1 is SGHVS and CDR2 FNYEAQ. The CDR3, as DNA: TGTGCCAGCAGCCTTACAGCGGGGGGATGGGATGGCTACACCTTC. Its translation is CASSLTAGGWDGYTF.

The gene calls are TRBV5-1 and TRBJ2-6, with no clear D. The V end was cut by 1 base, the J end by 2 bases, with 7 bases between. Germline assignment: CDR1 SGHRS and CDR2 YFSETQ. The CDR3 runs to 15 residues. The CDR3 loop is CASSLLSPGANVLTF. CDR3 nucleotides: TGCGCCAGCAGCTTGTTATCCCCTGGGGCCAACGTCCTGACTTTC.

The rearrangement uses TRBV6-8 and TRBJ2-3; 8 nucleotides agree with TRBD2. Germline-derived CDR1 and CDR2 are MNHGY and SAAAGT. This CDR3 spans 15 amino acids. J was trimmed by 2 bases and V by 7 bases; bases with no gene match: 8. The CDR3 reads CASTLRGGPTDTQYF. CDR3 DNA: TGTGCCAGCACCCTACGGGGGGGGCCCACAGATACGCAGTATTTT.

The chain carries TRBV30 and TRBJ1-5; 7 positions match TRBD1. The V and J ends lost 1 base and 4 bases, in that order; junction bases with no gene match: 10. The CDR3 sequence is 16 residues long. CDR1 GTSNPN and CDR2 SVGIG come from the germline V gene (reference sequence). The CDR3 DNA reads TGTGCCTGGAGTGCCCCTTCCGCAGGGGGGAATCAGCCCCAGCATTTT. This encodes CAWSAPSAGGNQPQHF.

This clone showed up just once. J is TRBJ2-2 and V is TRBV19, with a possible D match to TRBD1 (6 bases). The ends were cut back, 7 bases at V and 0 bases at J, with 12 bases in the middle. The CDR3 has 15 residues. CDR1 and CDR2 from the germline V gene are LNHDA and SQIVND (reference sequence). As DNA, the CDR3 is TGTGCCAGTACCGAGGGGGTGGCGAACACCGGGGAGCTGTTTTTT. Protein: CASTEGVANTGELFF. Drawing the rest from reference TRBV19 and TRBJ2-2, the complete variable domain is DGGITQSPKYLFRKEGQNVTLSCEQNLNHDAMYWYRQDPGQGLRLIYYSQIVNDFQKGDIAEGYSVSREKKESFPLTVTSAQKNPTAFYLCASTEGVANTGELFFGEGSRLTVL.

This clone has only one observation. This chain's CDR3 is CASSPSLQGLSSYNEQFF. As DNA, the CDR3 is TGTGCCAGCTCTCCGAGTTTACAGGGCCTAAGCTCCTACAATGAGCAGTTCTTC. The V and J genes are TRBV18 and TRBJ2-1; D is possibly TRBD1 (6 bases). The CDR3 is made up of 18 amino acids. The V end lost 6 bases, the J end lost 0 bases, and 21 bases lay between the germline ends. CDR1 KGHSH and CDR2 LQKENI come from the germline V gene.

In its sample, this clone was seen a few times. The V and J genes are TRBV11-3 and TRBJ2-1; perhaps TRBD2 as D (5 bases). V was cut by 1 base and J by 0 bases, with 7 bases left in between. The CDR3 is 15 residues long. Per the germline V gene, CDR1 is SGHNT and CDR2 is YENEEA. DNA for the CDR3: TGTGCCAGCAGCTTAGTGGGGAGCTCCTACAATGAGCAGTTCTTC. Residues: CASSLVGSSYNEQFF.

The chain recombines TRBV10-2 with TRBJ2-1; D is ambiguous. Germline V CDR1 and CDR2: WSHSY, SAAADI. Trimming removed 1 base at V and 2 bases at J, with 6 bases between. The CDR3 runs to 14 residues. The CDR3 DNA follows: TGCGCCAGCAGTGAGTTTGAAGCCTACAATGAGCAGTTCTTC. Protein sequence: CASSEFEAYNEQFF.

The chain combines TRBV19 with TRBJ1-6; TRBD1 agrees at 7 bases. Looked up from germline, CDR1 is LNHDA and CDR2 is SQIVND (reference sequence). The junction had 6 bases not matched to a gene; V was cut back by 10 bases and J by 0 bases. This CDR3 comprises 15 residues. This CDR3 reads CATEQGSSYNSPLHF. The CDR3 coding sequence is TGTGCCACCGAACAGGGGTCCTCCTATAATTCACCCCTCCACTTT.

This chain links TRBV19 with TRBJ2-7; 10 nucleotides agree with TRBD2. Germline V gene data show CDR1 as LNHDA and CDR2 as SQIVND (reference sequence). This CDR3 has 17 amino acids. Germline trimming cut 5 bases from V and 3 bases from J; bases unmatched to any gene: 13. For the CDR3, the DNA is TGTGCCAGTAGTCCTGGCGTGCTAGCGGGGGCCTTCTACGAGCAGTACTTC. Translated, it gives CASSPGVLAGAFYEQYF.

This clone was seen only once. This chain connects TRBV7-7 to TRBJ1-3; D unresolved. Trimming took 3 bases from V and 0 from J, leaving 12 bases between them. This CDR3 contains 16 residues. From germline, CDR1 is SSHAT and CDR2 FNYEAQ (reference sequence). CDR3 loop: CASSLIGRPSGNTIYF. The CDR3 DNA follows: TGTGCCAGCAGCTTGATAGGGAGACCCTCTGGAAACACCATATATTTT.

This chain uses TRBV2 with TRBJ2-1, with D perhaps TRBD1 or TRBD2 (5 bases each). In germline, CDR1 is SNHLY, CDR2 FYNNEI. The germline V and J ends were trimmed by 8 bases and 4 bases, with 18 bases remaining between them. CDR3 length equals 15 residues. The CDR3: CASYTVGPLYNEQFF. The CDR3 nucleotides are TGTGCCAGCTACACTGTGGGACCCCTTTACAATGAGCAGTTCTTC.

The chain employs TRBV6-8 and TRBJ1-1; the match to TRBD1 covers 8 bases. The germline V gene encodes CDR1 MNHGY and CDR2 SAAAGT. The CDR3 length is 16 residues. V lost 0 bases and J lost 4; bases outside the gene matches: 7. The CDR3 is CASSYSSQGARTEAFF. In nucleotides, the CDR3 is TGTGCCAGCAGTTACTCGAGTCAGGGGGCGCGCACTGAAGCTTTCTTT.

J is TRBJ2-7 and V is TRBV7-6; TRBD2 aligns across 14 bases. Germline-derived CDR1 and CDR2 are SGHVS and FNYEAQ. J lost 1 base, V lost 3 bases, and 2 bases had no gene match. CDR3 size: 16 residues. CDR3 bases: TGTGCCAGCAGCTTCCGGACTAGCGGGAGGTCCTACGAGCAGTACTTC. This codes for CASSFRTSGRSYEQYF.